These T cell receptor beta chains were read from a single sample in a study of blood T cell repertoires in COVID-19. Clones were read by immunoSEQ multiplex PCR, and TCRdb kept only the in-frame ones, dropping some. Altogether around 300,000 clones are present, 91% being singletons, with the ten largest covering around 2.2%. The sample taken for sequencing was peripheral blood. These receptors originate from a young woman with COVID-19, enrolled during active disease. Both conserved end residues are trimmed from each CDR3. Fields, in order: V gene, CDR3 protein.

TRBV28	ASTRFGREQY
TRBV24-1	ATSDPGTGDTEAF
TRBV21-1	ASSKEIQVQF
TRBV5-6	ASSFGQYAGYT
TRBV5-1	ASSGGQENYGYT
TRBV11-2	ASSLERGSEQY
TRBV19	ASSIVGTSAAGELF
TRBV3-1/TRBV3-2	ASSQATGAYEQY
TRBV5-5	ASSLDRLSGNTIY
TRBV6-5	ASSYGDSSSYEQY
TRBV2	ASRPGTSNGEQF
TRBV15	ATSRDSRGQDEKLF